The entry below describes one TCR beta chain. Its specific antigen is unknown. The library was produced with the immunoSEQ multiplex PCR assay. For the multiplex PCR, a mixture combining 60 forward primers for TCR Vbeta segments and 13 reverse primers for TCR Jbeta segments was used. The CDR3 region of rearranged TCR beta genes was amplified from genomic DNA by a multiplex PCR assay. The Illumina HiSeq System was used to sequence the amplified TCR beta libraries as 87-base-pair reads. Per the original workflow: A later analysis counted some 80 million unique TCR beta chains across the 650 to 700 repertoires, and roughly 9.9 million of these chains were shared by at least two donors. Raw reads were error-corrected and collapsed into unique sequences with a nearest-neighbor algorithm that merged closely related sequences to remove PCR and sequencing errors. To assign V, D and J gene segments, CDR3 sequences were aligned to IMGT reference sequences. Each retained sequence needed at least a six-nucleotide match to both a V gene segment and a J gene segment. Rearrangements were classified as productive when the CDR3 lacked stop codons and remained in frame with V and J, and all other rearrangements were classified as non-productive. CDR3 was defined by IMGT convention, running from the second conserved V-encoded cysteine to the conserved J-encoded phenylalanine. The earlier analysis of fewer than 700 of the donors excluded sequences that lacked an unambiguous match to a single V gene segment. An earlier analysis of fewer than 750 of the donors classified V segments as functional when productive rearrangements were above 56.7% and as segregating when the standard deviation between donors was above 5%. To diagnose cytomegalovirus status from the catalog of TCR beta chain sequences, a statistical classification framework was built. In a later analysis, TCR nucleotide sequences were compared against IMGT/GENE-DB human TR gene sequences so that V and J genes could be assigned. Using the TCRdist pipeline, a later analysis assigned CDR3 sequences along with most-parsimonious VDJ recombination scenarios. In a later analysis, each TCR beta chain was defined by its CDR3 amino acid sequence together with its V-gene family, and reads without a unique V-gene family were excluded. As a way to deal with suspected cross-contamination and a sequencing artifact, a later analysis dropped over 550 nucleotide sequences that were highly shared and had low generation probability. In a later analysis, a clonal expansion index was calculated for each public chain from normalized within-repertoire ranks of inferred template counts. Generation probabilities in a later analysis came from a VDJ recombination model fitted to out-of-frame rearrangements, and those results were checked against IGoR. A later analysis scored TCR-TCR, TCR-HLA and TCR-CMV co-occurrence with hypergeometric tests, applying a repertoire-size bias correction to TCR pairs. In a later analysis, false discovery rates were estimated by permuting HLA or CMV assignments 20 times. A later analysis grouped co-occurring TCRs with DBSCAN, adding TCRdist sequence similarity when clustering within HLA-allele-positive subsets. Repertoires with fewer than 30,000 or more than 120,000 public chains, plus five repertoires with anomalous nucleotide sharing, were excluded from co-occurrence clustering. TCRdb took over this immuneACCESS table, retaining in-frame rearrangements with V and J assigned. Such tables are incomplete; in checked studies, under half of the missing clones stem from an unresolved V gene, and the remainder is unexplained. V and J calls and clone size are given by that table; D and trimming were obtained from the DNA. The sample table on file contains 200,000 or so clones. Roughly 0.74% of the sample lies in the top ten.

The cohort was made up of around 720 healthy bone marrow donors. Cohort members were all nominally healthy when sampled, although unrecorded immune exposures were likely present. The donor tested CMV seronegative, placing the donor among the 350 to 400 seronegative members of the cohort. A peripheral blood sample was collected from each donor, and TCR beta sequencing was performed on peripheral blood mononuclear cells. The Qiagen DNeasy Blood Extraction Kit was used to extract genomic DNA from the blood cell samples. This sample is part of a study of cytomegalovirus exposure and HLA in healthy donors (dated by TCRdb to about 2017). For the wider study: In an earlier analysis of approximately 500 of the donors, 250 to 350 Gb of sequence data and about 110 million unique TCR beta sequences from roughly 190 million T cells were reported. An early release that covered 500 to 800 HLA-typed donors contained approximately 300 gigabases of sequencing data and 70 million to 100 million unique TCR sequences. Among the roughly 390 genotyped donors, roughly 80% belonged to the genetic ancestry cluster associated with self-reported Caucasian donors. The study was designed to test whether signatures of past pathogen exposure could be identified by cataloging public T cell receptors. The T cell repertoires of 700 or so subjects were profiled by immunosequencing and related to cytomegalovirus serostatus. A separate validation cohort of roughly 120 different subjects was used in addition to the 666-subject first cohort. High-throughput TCR immunosequencing, statistical association of individual TCRs with disease status, and machine learning were combined to predict cytomegalovirus infection status. To study patterns of TCR occurrence, a later analysis re-analyzed previously published TCR beta repertoires from 550 to 800 donors and added high-resolution HLA genotyping. Rather than using new phenotypic data, the later analysis identified candidate immune exposures from TCR beta sequences and from how often those sequences occurred across donors. An earlier analysis of a few hundred of the donors applied high-throughput TCR beta sequencing to assess whether each TCR beta V gene segment acted as functional or pseudogenic. Alongside the repertoire data, information on donor age, sex, ethnicity and CMV serostatus was compiled. A later genetic analysis took genome-wide SNP genotypes for about 55% of the roughly 670 donors and used that subset as a discovery cohort. Every discovery cohort repertoire had been produced on one sequencing platform. HLA typing covered class I and class II loci at four-digit resolution. Typing coverage varied by locus: roughly 620-640 donors for A, B, C, DRB1 and DQB1; 500 to 550 for DQA1; approximately 570 for DPA1; 450 to 480 for DPB1. Because of strong linkage in the cohort, roughly five DR-DQ haplotypes were treated as single units for association and clustering. Across approximately 420 genotyped donors of the cohort, an average of about 240,000 unique TCR beta nucleotide sequences per donor were sequenced, and 15% to 20% of those sequences were non-productive. Here is what the overall study found, with its caveats: Seventeen rarely observed V segments, including chromosome 9 orphons, were excluded from the earlier analysis of approximately 500 of the donors because counts were too low. A later analysis found that most CMV-associated TCR beta chains appeared HLA-restricted, with HLA associations seemingly driven largely by CMV exposure. The authors suggested that the approach could potentially be extended to other disease states and immunological phenotypes. Assigning TCR associations to individual alleles was difficult when HLA alleles, especially DR and DQ, strongly co-occurred. Compared with the approximately 700-donor mean, donors in an Asian-associated ancestry cluster had fewer N-insertions in productive TCRs, according to a later genetic analysis. Only TCR beta chains were sequenced in this cohort, and the absence of alpha or paired-chain data limited detectable features. In both the original and validation cohorts, the classifier was reported to diagnose cytomegalovirus status with high specificity and sensitivity. Immune exposure information for the cohort was limited to CMV serostatus. Most TCR sequences were seen in very few donors, while some public TCRs were found in many individuals. Specific HLA alleles were associated with roughly 17,000 TCR beta sequences at a false discovery rate of 0.05 in a later analysis. The presence/absence analyses assumed that sequencing depth was roughly uniform across donors, and that assumption may not be true. Compared with equally common non-associated chains, HLA-associated TCR beta chains in a later analysis were more clonally expanded and had lower generation probabilities. A later analysis found that TCR association rates varied across HLA loci, with DRB1 alleles showing the most associated TCRs and HLA-C alleles the fewest. A further reported finding was that TCR beta sequences accurately predicted the HLA-A and HLA-B alleles for most subjects in the first cohort. Because HLA typing was missing for some donors at each locus, association tests included only the typed subset. Several of the top co-occurrence clusters appeared to be linked to parvovirus B19, influenza, CMV and Epstein-Barr virus, according to a later analysis. Linkage disequilibrium might explain the correlated functional status among segregating V segments, but an unknown experimental factor could not be ruled out. The study gave a list of over 150 TCR beta chains associated with cytomegalovirus. In an earlier analysis of some 540 of the donors, most TCR beta V segments appeared in productive rearrangements about 90% or about 30% of the time, broadly matching IMGT annotations. Three of the identified cytomegalovirus-associated TCR beta chains were confirmed in vitro to be specific for cytomegalovirus antigens. A later genetic analysis associated a missense DCLRE1C variant with V-gene and J-gene trimming of TCR beta chains, and an independent cohort replicated the association. Because the 87-base-pair reads could not distinguish some IMGT-functional V segments, including TRBV6-2 and TRBV6-3, those segments were excluded. A cluster of highly shared sequence variants was judged likely to represent a technical artifact of the sequencing pipeline.

From the germline V gene, CDR1 is SGDLS and CDR2 is YYNGEE. The V and J ends are trimmed by 3 bases and 2 bases, leaving 15 bases between them. The CDR3, cysteine through phenylalanine, is 15 amino acids long. The kept DNA is CDR3 alone, 45 bases in frame from the first base. This TCR derives from a boy between 5 and 17 years old in good health and CMV-seronegative. The sample was PBMCs. The V and J genes are TRBV9 and TRBJ2-7; perhaps TRBD2 is the D gene, with 7 bases matching. DNA sequence: TGTGCCAGCAGCGAGGGGGAGGCGGGGGCCTACGAGCAGTACTTC. The encoded protein is CASSEGEAGAYEQYF.